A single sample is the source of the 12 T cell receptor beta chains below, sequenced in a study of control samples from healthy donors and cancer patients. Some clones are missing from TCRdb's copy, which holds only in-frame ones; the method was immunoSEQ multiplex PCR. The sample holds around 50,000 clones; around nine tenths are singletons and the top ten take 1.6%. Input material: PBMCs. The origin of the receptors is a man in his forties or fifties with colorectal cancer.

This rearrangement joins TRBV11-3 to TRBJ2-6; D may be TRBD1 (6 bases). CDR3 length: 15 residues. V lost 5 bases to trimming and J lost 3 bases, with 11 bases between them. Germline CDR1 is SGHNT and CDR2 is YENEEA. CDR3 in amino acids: CASSQQGGGANVLTF. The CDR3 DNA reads TGTGCCAGCAGCCAACAGGGTGGTGGGGCCAACGTCCTGACTTTC.

CDR3 amino acids: CASSQVLAGELDEQFF. The DNA for the CDR3 is TGCGCCAGCAGCCAAGTACTAGCGGGAGAATTAGATGAGCAGTTCTTC. The chain combines TRBV4-3 with TRBJ2-1; 11 bases match TRBD2. With 1 base clipped from V and 8 bases from J, the junction kept 7 bases outside the gene matches. Looked up from germline, CDR1 is LGHNA and CDR2 is YSLEER. The CDR3 contains 16 residues.

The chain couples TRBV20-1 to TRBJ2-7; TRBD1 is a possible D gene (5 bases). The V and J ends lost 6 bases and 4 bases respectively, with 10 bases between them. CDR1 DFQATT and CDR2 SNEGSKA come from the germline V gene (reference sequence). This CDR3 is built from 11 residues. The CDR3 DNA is TGCAGTGCGGCGGACAAGTACGAGCAGTACTTC. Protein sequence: CSAADKYEQYF.

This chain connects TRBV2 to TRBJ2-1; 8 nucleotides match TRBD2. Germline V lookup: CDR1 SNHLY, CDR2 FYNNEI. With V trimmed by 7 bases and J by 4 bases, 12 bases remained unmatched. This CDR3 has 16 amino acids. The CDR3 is CASKGSGAPGYNEQFF. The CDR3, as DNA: TGTGCCAGCAAGGGTAGCGGGGCCCCGGGGTACAATGAGCAGTTCTTC.

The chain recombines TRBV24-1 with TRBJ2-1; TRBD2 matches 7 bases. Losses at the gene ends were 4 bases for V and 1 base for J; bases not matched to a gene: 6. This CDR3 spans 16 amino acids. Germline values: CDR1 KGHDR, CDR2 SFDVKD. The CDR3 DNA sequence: TGTGCCACCAGTGACCCGGGAGCGGGATCCTACAATGAGCAGTTCTTC. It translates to CATSDPGAGSYNEQFF.

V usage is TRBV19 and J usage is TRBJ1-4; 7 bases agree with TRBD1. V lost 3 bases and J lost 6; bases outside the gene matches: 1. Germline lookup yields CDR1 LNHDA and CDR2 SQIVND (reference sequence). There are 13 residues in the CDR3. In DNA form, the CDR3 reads TGTGCCAGTAGTATGGGACAGCATGAAAAACTGTTTTTT. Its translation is CASSMGQHEKLFF.

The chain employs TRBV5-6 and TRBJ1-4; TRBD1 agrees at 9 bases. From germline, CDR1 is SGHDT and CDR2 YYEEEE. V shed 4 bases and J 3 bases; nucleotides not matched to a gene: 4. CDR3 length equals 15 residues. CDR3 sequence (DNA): TGTGCCAGCAGCCCGGGACAGGGATCTAATGAAAAACTGTTTTTT. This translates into CASSPGQGSNEKLFF.

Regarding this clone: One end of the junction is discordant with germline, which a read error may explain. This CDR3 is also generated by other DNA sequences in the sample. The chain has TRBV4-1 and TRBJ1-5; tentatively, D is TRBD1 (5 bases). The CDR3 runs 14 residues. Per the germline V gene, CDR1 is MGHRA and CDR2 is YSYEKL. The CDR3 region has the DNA TGCGCCAGCAGTCAAGGCAGGGACCGACAGCCCCAGCATTTT. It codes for CASSQGRDRQPQHF.

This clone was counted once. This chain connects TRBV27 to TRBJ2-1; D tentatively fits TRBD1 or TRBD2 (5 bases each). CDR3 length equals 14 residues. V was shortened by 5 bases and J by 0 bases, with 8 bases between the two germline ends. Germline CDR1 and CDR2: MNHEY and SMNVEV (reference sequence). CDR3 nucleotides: TGTGCCAGCAGTGCAGGGAGCTCCTACAATGAGCAGTTCTTC. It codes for CASSAGSSYNEQFF.

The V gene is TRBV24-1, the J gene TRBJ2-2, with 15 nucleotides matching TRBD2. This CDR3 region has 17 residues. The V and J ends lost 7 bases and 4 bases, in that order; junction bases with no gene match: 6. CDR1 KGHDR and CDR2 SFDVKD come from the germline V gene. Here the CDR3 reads CATSGLAGGQSTGELFF. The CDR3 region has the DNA TGTGCCACCAGCGGACTAGCGGGAGGGCAGAGCACCGGGGAGCTGTTTTTT.

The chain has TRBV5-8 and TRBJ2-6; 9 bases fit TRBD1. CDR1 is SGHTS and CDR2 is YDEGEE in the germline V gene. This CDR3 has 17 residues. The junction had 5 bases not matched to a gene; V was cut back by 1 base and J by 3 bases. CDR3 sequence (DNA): TGTGCCAGCAGCTTGTGGGACAGGGCTGTTGGGGCCAACGTCCTGACTTTC. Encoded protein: CASSLWDRAVGANVLTF.

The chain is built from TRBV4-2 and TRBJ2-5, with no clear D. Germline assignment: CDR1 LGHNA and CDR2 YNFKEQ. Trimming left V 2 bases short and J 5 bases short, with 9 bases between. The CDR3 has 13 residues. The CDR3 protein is CASSQPEIETQYF. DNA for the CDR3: TGTGCCAGCAGCCAACCTGAGATTGAGACCCAGTACTTC.